The 7 T cell receptor beta chains below were found in one sample sequenced in a study of cytomegalovirus exposure and HLA in healthy donors. The primer mix had 60 Vbeta and 13 Jbeta primers. Assay: immunoSEQ multiplex PCR; the TCRdb copy retains only in-frame clones and omits some. The repertoire holds about 180,000 clones, with over 70% as singletons. Sequenced sample: PBMCs. The receptors here all came from a woman in her fifties or sixties in good health and CMV-seropositive.

This rearrangement joins TRBV7-2 to TRBJ1-5; TRBD1 aligns across 11 bases. CDR1 is SGHTA and CDR2 is FQGNSA in the germline V gene. J was trimmed by 6 bases and V by 5 bases; bases with no gene match: 9. The length of the CDR3 is 16 residues. The CDR3 DNA follows: TGTGCCAGCAGCCTAATCGGACAGGGGGCAAGTCAGCCCCAGCATTTT. As protein: CASSLIGQGASQPQHF.

The chain combines TRBV7-2 with TRBJ1-2, with 9 bases identical to TRBD1. CDR3 size: 15 residues. The J segment lost 5 bases and the V segment lost 3 bases, leaving 7 bases of the junction unmatched. The germline gives CDR1 SGHTA, CDR2 FQGNSA. The CDR3 spells CASSFQTGGGYGYTF. The CDR3, as DNA: TGTGCCAGCAGCTTTCAAACAGGGGGCGGGTATGGCTACACCTTC.

The gene calls are TRBV7-9 and TRBJ1-1; 7 nucleotides agree with TRBD1. The CDR3 extends over 15 amino acids. V lost 4 bases to trimming and J lost 1 base; unmatched junction nucleotides: 6. CDR1 and CDR2 (germline): SEHNR, FQNEAQ (reference sequence). CDR3 coding DNA: TGTGCCAGCAGCTCCAGGGACAGTAAGAACACTGAAGCTTTCTTT. Its translation: CASSSRDSKNTEAFF.

This chain joins TRBV11-3 and TRBJ2-3, with 7 bases identical to TRBD2. This CDR3 contains 15 residues. With 0 bases clipped from V and 3 bases from J, the junction kept 3 bases outside the gene matches. The germline gives CDR1 SGHNT, CDR2 YENEEA. CDR3 nucleotide sequence: TGTGCCAGCAGCTTAGACGGGGGGAGTACAGATACGCAGTATTTT. Translated: CASSLDGGSTDTQYF.

Comment on this clone: One junction end does not reproduce the germline sequence, and a read error may be involved. This chain connects TRBV9 to TRBJ1-2; D unclear. Germline CDR1 reads SGDLS; CDR2 reads YYNGEE. CDR3 size: 13 residues. CDR3 amino acids: CTSSPWENYGYTF. The DNA of the CDR3 is TGTACCAGCAGTCCCTGGGAGAACTATGGCTACACCTTC.

Note on this clone: This sample includes further DNA sequences coding for the same CDR3. J is TRBJ2-7 and V is TRBV15, with TRBD1 matching 7 bases. The V gene end was trimmed by 0 bases and the J gene end by 3 bases; junction bases not matched to a gene: 5. The CDR3 spans 15 residues. CDR1 and CDR2 from the germline V gene are LNHNV and YYDKDF (reference sequence). This CDR3 is CATSREGGRGYEQYF. For the CDR3, the DNA is TGTGCCACCAGCAGAGAAGGGGGCAGGGGCTACGAGCAGTACTTC.

The V and J genes are TRBV7-9 and TRBJ1-2; 10 positions match TRBD1. Per the germline V gene, CDR1 is SEHNR and CDR2 is FQNEAQ (reference sequence). J lost 2 bases, V lost 2 bases, and 11 bases had no gene match. The CDR3 has 18 residues. The CDR3 DNA sequence: TGTGCCAGCAGCTTAATTTCCTTGACAGGGGGCCTAAACTATGGCTACACCTTC. As protein: CASSLISLTGGLNYGYTF.